These T cell receptor beta chains were read from a single sample in a study of T cell responses to AZD1222 COVID-19 vaccine. Sequencing used immunoSEQ multiplex PCR; TCRdb keeps in-frame clones, though not all of them. The table includes 98,000 or so clones, about 89% detected once. This material consisted of peripheral blood, taken on day 0 of AZD1222 vaccination. These receptor sequences come from an adult in good health. Both conserved end residues are part of each CDR3. The D gene is left open where the match is weak. For some rows the clone size is stated as once, few or many, or as a class when expanded; others skip it.

-,TRBV18,-,TRBJ2-7,CASSPPGRGEGEQYF,TGTGCCAGCTCACCACCAGGAAGGGGGGAAGGCGAGCAGTACTTC
-,TRBV6-5,-,TRBJ2-7,CASSSVSLYEQYF,TGTGCCAGCAGTTCGGTCAGTCTCTACGAGCAGTACTTC
-,TRBV4-1,-,TRBJ1-2,CASSQSRSTYGYTF,TGCGCCAGCAGCCAGAGTCGCAGCACCTATGGCTACACCTTC
-,TRBV25-1,-,TRBJ1-1,CASSLDLYPNTEAFF,TGTGCCAGCAGCCTGGACCTTTATCCAAACACTGAAGCTTTCTTT
-,TRBV12-3/TRBV12-4,-,TRBJ1-3,CASASSGNTIYF,TGTGCCAGCGCGAGCTCCGGAAACACCATATATTTT
-,TRBV18,-,TRBJ1-2,CASSPQATDYGYTF,TGTGCCAGCTCACCCCAGGCGACGGACTATGGCTACACCTTC
-,TRBV5-1,-,TRBJ2-7,CASNRAAGADYEQYF,TGCGCCAGCAACCGGGCTGCGGGGGCGGACTACGAGCAGTACTTC
-,TRBV10-3,-,TRBJ2-1,CAISESPRRTVDVEQFF,TGTGCCATCAGTGAGTCCCCCAGGAGGACCGTTGACGTTGAGCAGTTCTTC
-,TRBV27,-,TRBJ1-2,CASSPGVALYGYTF,TGTGCCAGCAGCCCAGGGGTGGCTCTCTATGGCTACACCTTC
TRBD1,TRBV6-6,many,TRBJ2-7,CASSYDGTGGYEQYF,TGTGCCAGCAGTTACGATGGGACAGGGGGCTACGAGCAGTACTTC
TRBD1,TRBV24-1,-,TRBJ2-1,CATSAGRDRVSNEQFF,TGTGCCACCAGTGCAGGAAGGGACAGGGTGTCCAATGAGCAGTTCTTC
-,TRBV5-6,-,TRBJ1-2,CASSLAGTDGYTF,TGTGCCAGCAGCTTGGCGGGAACAGATGGCTACACCTTC
TRBD1,TRBV6-5,once,TRBJ1-2,CASSYRDSYGYTF,TGTGCCAGCAGTTATCGGGACAGCTATGGCTACACCTTC
-,TRBV4-1,-,TRBJ1-4,CASSPDTSNEKLFF,TGCGCCAGCAGCCCGGACACTAGTAATGAAAAACTGTTTTTT
-,TRBV5-1,-,TRBJ2-1,CASSTEGGAWADEQFF,TGCGCCAGCAGCACGGAAGGGGGGGCCTGGGCCGATGAGCAGTTCTTC
-,TRBV11-2,-,TRBJ2-3,CASSFGLGDTQYF,TGTGCCAGCAGCTTCGGCCTAGGTGATACGCAGTATTTT
TRBD1,TRBV9,-,TRBJ2-7,CASSVGGTAYEQYF,TGTGCCAGCAGCGTAGGTGGGACAGCGTACGAGCAGTACTTC
-,TRBV5-4,-,TRBJ1-2,CASSPDRTDYGYTF,TGTGCCAGCAGTCCGGACAGAACTGACTATGGCTACACCTTC
-,TRBV5-1,once,TRBJ1-3,CASGLTGSGNTIYF,TGCGCCAGCGGGCTTACAGGGTCTGGAAACACCATATATTTT
TRBD2,TRBV2,-,TRBJ2-1,CASKLAGPYNEQFF,TGTGCCAGCAAACTAGCGGGCCCTTACAATGAGCAGTTCTTC
-,TRBV2,-,TRBJ1-4,CASSVWGAREKLFF,TGTGCCAGCAGTGTCTGGGGGGCGAGGGAAAAACTGTTTTTT
TRBD1,TRBV19,once,TRBJ1-6,CASRPGQGPNSPLHF,TGTGCCAGTAGACCCGGACAGGGACCTAACTCACCCCTCCACTTT
-,TRBV27,-,TRBJ1-5,CASSFGNSNQPQHF,TGTGCCAGCAGTTTTGGTAATAGCAATCAGCCCCAGCATTTT
TRBD1,TRBV10-2,-,TRBJ2-5,CASTWAGGSGETQYF,TGCGCCAGCACGTGGGCAGGGGGCTCGGGAGAGACCCAGTACTTC
-,TRBV5-6,-,TRBJ1-2,CASSPGLGYGYTF,TGTGCCAGCAGCCCAGGGCTAGGCTATGGCTACACCTTC
-,TRBV27,-,TRBJ2-7,CASSLNSPIYEQYF,TGTGCCAGCAGTTTAAATAGCCCAATCTACGAGCAGTACTTC
TRBD1,TRBV6-1,many,TRBJ1-2,CASSETPGTGVNGYTF,TGTGCCAGCAGTGAAACCCCCGGGACAGGGGTGAATGGCTACACCTTC
-,TRBV7-9,-,TRBJ1-1,CASSLAPQGRDTEAFF,TGTGCCAGCAGCTTAGCGCCCCAGGGTCGTGACACTGAAGCTTTCTTT
TRBD1,TRBV5-1,-,TRBJ1-6,CASSWGTGYNSPLHF,TGCGCCAGCAGCTGGGGGACAGGGTATAATTCACCCCTCCACTTT
TRBD1,TRBV5-1,-,TRBJ1-4,CASRRTGGENEKLFF,TGCGCCAGCAGAAGGACAGGGGGCGAAAATGAAAAACTGTTTTTT
-,TRBV4-1,-,TRBJ1-1,CASSQEEGTEAFF,TGCGCCAGCAGCCAAGAGGAGGGGACTGAAGCTTTCTTT